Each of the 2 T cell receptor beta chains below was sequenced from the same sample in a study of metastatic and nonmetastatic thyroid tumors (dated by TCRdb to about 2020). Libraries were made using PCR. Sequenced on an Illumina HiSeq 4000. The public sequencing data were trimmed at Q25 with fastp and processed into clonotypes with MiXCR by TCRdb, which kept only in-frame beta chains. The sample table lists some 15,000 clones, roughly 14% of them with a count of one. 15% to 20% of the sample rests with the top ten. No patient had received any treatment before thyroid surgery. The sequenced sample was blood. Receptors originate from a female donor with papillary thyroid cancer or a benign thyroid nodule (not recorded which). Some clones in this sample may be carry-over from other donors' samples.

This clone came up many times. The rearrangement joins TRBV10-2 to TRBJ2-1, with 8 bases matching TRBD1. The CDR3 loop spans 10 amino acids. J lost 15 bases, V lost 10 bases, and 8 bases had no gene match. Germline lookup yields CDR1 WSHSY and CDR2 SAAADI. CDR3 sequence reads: CATLQGVRFF. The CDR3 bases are TGCGCCACGTTACAGGGGGTGAGGTTCTTC.

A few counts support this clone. CDR3 nucleotide sequence: TGTGCCAGCAGTGGGGACGGAGTGGAGGGGAACTATGGCTACACCTTC. Amino acids: CASSGDGVEGNYGYTF. V gene TRBV2 combines with J gene TRBJ1-2, with D perhaps TRBD1 (5 bases). CDR1 and CDR2 from the germline V gene are SNHLY and FYNNEI. There are 16 residues in the CDR3. V lost 4 bases, J lost 2 bases, and 17 bases lay in between.